Below are 10 T cell receptor beta chains sequenced from a single sample in a study of CD8 T cells in Susac syndrome. It was with random hexamers that 0.5 to 1 ug RNA was reverse transcribed. One entry per CDR3 protein results from TCRdb running MiXCR on the immunoSEQ multiplex PCR reads. The data contain 65,000 to 75,000 distinct CDR3 sequences, 95% of them seen just once; the ten biggest clones take up 0.2% to 0.25%. The sample consisted of CD8+ T cells from PBMCs. The origin of the receptors is a human donor in good health.

This clonotype was seen just once. This rearrangement joins TRBV29-1 to TRBJ2-1; D unclear. Germline V CDR1 and CDR2: SQVTM, ANQGSEA. V was pared by 7 bases and J by 3 bases, with 4 bases between. This CDR3 is built from 10 residues. The CDR3 is CSGNYNEQFF. The CDR3 bases are TGCAGCGGCAACTACAATGAGCAGTTCTTC.

This sequence joins TRBV19 and TRBJ1-1; no definite D call. Germline values: CDR1 LNHDA, CDR2 SQIVND (reference sequence). Trimming cost V 1 base and J 2 bases, with 11 bases left between them. The CDR3 loop spans 15 amino acids. The CDR3 sequence is CASSIGISENTEAFF. The CDR3 bases are TGTGCCAGTAGTATAGGTATCTCGGAAAACACTGAAGCTTTCTTT. Looking up the rest from reference TRBV19 and TRBJ1-1 gives the full variable domain: DGGITQSPKYLFRKEGQNVTLSCEQNLNHDAMYWYRQDPGQGLRLIYYSQIVNDFQKGDIAEGYSVSREKKESFPLTVTSAQKNPTAFYLCASSIGISENTEAFFGQGTRLTVV.

The chain employs TRBV6-2 or TRBV6-3 and TRBJ1-5; tentatively, D is TRBD1 (6 bases). CDR3 size: 17 residues. Germline CDR1 and CDR2: MNHEY and SVGEGT. V was trimmed by 2 bases and J by 4 bases, leaving 18 bases between them. The CDR3 spells CASSYGDYGQTNQPQHF. The CDR3 DNA follows: TGTGCCAGCAGTTACGGGGATTATGGACAGACTAATCAGCCCCAGCATTTT.

This chain joins TRBV9 and TRBJ2-7, with D possibly TRBD1 on 6 matching bases. Germline loops: CDR1 SGDLS, CDR2 YYNGEE. The CDR3 has 14 amino acids. Trimming removed 3 bases from V and 3 bases from J, with 13 bases in between. The DNA of the CDR3 is TGTGCCAGCAGCGCAAGGGACAAGATCTACGAGCAGTACTTC. Protein sequence: CASSARDKIYEQYF. The full variable domain, its missing parts supplied by reference TRBV9 and TRBJ2-7, is DSGVTQTPKHLITATGQRVTLRCSPRSGDLSVYWYQQSLDQGLQFLIQYYNGEERAKGNILERFSAQQFPDLHSELNLSSLELGDSALYFCASSARDKIYEQYFGPGTRLTVT.

The chain uses TRBV2 and TRBJ2-3; D possibly corresponds to TRBD2 (6 bases). The germline CDR1 and CDR2 sequences are SNHLY and FYNNEI. The CDR3 consists of 16 residues. The ends were cut back, 6 bases at V and 3 bases at J, with 19 bases in the middle. CDR3 residues: CASRTPSGGETDTQYF. The CDR3 DNA sequence: TGTGCCAGCAGGACCCCGAGTGGCGGGGAAACAGATACGCAGTATTTT.

This clonotype has only one observation. The J gene is TRBJ2-3, the V gene TRBV4-3; D gene unclear. Germline CDR1 is LGHNA and CDR2 is YSLEER. Trimming shortened V by 3 bases and J by 0 bases, and 19 bases separated the two germline ends. This CDR3 is built from 18 residues. The CDR3 loop reads CASSQPEVGWWSTDTQYF. CDR3 nucleotides: TGCGCCAGCAGCCAGCCCGAGGTAGGGTGGTGGAGCACAGATACGCAGTATTTT.

This sequence joins TRBV15 and TRBJ1-4; the D is unclear. The CDR3 length is 12 residues. CDR1 and CDR2 from the germline V gene are LNHNV and YYDKDF (reference sequence). The ends were cut back, 3 bases at V and 6 bases at J, with 5 bases in the middle. For the CDR3, the DNA is TGTGCCACCAGCAGCAGTCATGAAAAACTGTTTTTT. This translates into CATSSSHEKLFF.

This sequence joins TRBV5-6 and TRBJ2-7; 9 bases are shared with TRBD1. V lost 4 bases to trimming and J lost 1 base; unmatched junction nucleotides: 3. Germline V gene data show CDR1 as SGHDT and CDR2 as YYEEEE. CDR3 length: 14 residues. Here the CDR3 DNA reads TGTGCCAGCAGCGTGGGGACAGGGTCCTACGAGCAGTACGTC. The encoded protein is CASSVGTGSYEQYV.

This clonotype was counted a few times. The chain is built from TRBV7-3 and TRBJ1-1; possible D gene TRBD1, 6 bases. The CDR3 is made up of 14 amino acids. Germline CDR1 and CDR2: SGHTA and FQGTGA. The germline V and J ends were trimmed by 2 bases and 2 bases, with 9 bases remaining between them. The CDR3: CASSLGGLNTEAFF. In DNA, the CDR3 is TGTGCCAGCAGCTTAGGGGGCTTAAACACTGAAGCTTTCTTT.

CDR3 DNA sequence: TGTGCCAGCAGCTTAGGCGAGGGCTACGAGCAGTACTTC. It translates to CASSLGEGYEQYF. The chain couples TRBV13 to TRBJ2-7; perhaps TRBD2 as D (5 bases). The germline CDR1 and CDR2 sequences are PRHDT and FYEKMQ (reference sequence). The CDR3 has 13 amino acids. Trimming stripped 0 bases from V and 3 bases from J, with 6 bases between.